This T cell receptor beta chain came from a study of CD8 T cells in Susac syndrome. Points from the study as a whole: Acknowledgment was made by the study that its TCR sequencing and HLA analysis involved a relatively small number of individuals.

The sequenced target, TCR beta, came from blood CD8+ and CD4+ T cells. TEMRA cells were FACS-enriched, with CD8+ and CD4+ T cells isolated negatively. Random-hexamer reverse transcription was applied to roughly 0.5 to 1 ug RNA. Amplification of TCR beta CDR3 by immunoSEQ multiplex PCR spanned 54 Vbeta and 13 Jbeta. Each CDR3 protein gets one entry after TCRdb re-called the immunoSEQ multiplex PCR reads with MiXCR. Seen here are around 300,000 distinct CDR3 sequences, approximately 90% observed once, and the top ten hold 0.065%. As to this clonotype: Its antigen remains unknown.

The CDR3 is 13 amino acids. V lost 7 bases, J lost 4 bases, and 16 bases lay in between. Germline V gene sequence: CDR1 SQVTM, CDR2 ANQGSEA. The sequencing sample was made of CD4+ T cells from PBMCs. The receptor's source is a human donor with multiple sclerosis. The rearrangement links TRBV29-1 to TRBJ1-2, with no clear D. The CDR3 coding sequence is TGCAGCGCTCTACTCCTCACCGGCTATGGCTACACCTTC. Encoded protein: CSALLLTGYGYTF.